This T cell receptor (beta chain) was recorded in a study of OX40 agonist ivuxolimab in advanced cancers. The overall study: Those enrolled were less than 85% male, with a mean age of around 57 years and ages from roughly 23 to 80.

The V and J ends lost 10 bases and 1 base, in that order; junction bases with no gene match: 15. This CDR3 has 16 residues. Per germline, CDR1 SGHNT and CDR2 YENEEA. Sequenced by immunoSEQ multiplex PCR; TCRdb stores in-frame clones only, minus some. The sample gives tens of thousands of clones, more than 90% of which show up once; 0.55% to 0.65% is in the top ten. The receptor's source is an adult with an advanced solid tumor such as melanoma, head and neck, liver or kidney cancer. V is TRBV11-3 and J is TRBJ1-2, with 7 bases matching TRBD1. Source: CD4+ or CD8+ T cells sorted from blood, taken in a trial of the OX40 agonist ivuxolimab. CDR3 DNA: TGTGCCAACTATCCGGGGGGACAGACCCTTAACTATGGCTACACCTTC. This codes for CANYPGGQTLNYGYTF.